This T cell receptor (beta chain) was sequenced for a study of Ad26.COV2.S vaccination and SARS-CoV-2 variants. The overall study: Intramuscular Ad26.COV2.S doses were given once or twice, 56 days apart.

The CDR3 spans 14 residues. Germline values: CDR1 MNHEY, CDR2 SVGEGT. V gave up 3 bases and J gave up 2 bases; unmatched junction bases: 3. Treatment: some 20 received Ad26.COV2.S at low or high dose, single or two shots; 5 received placebo; per-sample allocation not given. All samples were drawn on day 63, counting from the first vaccine or placebo injection. This adult donor, from Boston, was 18-55 years old. Expressing Wuhan-strain SARS-CoV-2 spike, an Ad26 vector served as the vaccine. The method was immunoSEQ multiplex PCR; TCRdb's version includes in-frame clones alone and lacks a portion of them. This table has more than 300,000 clones, roughly 90% appearing once.

The chain couples TRBV6-2 or TRBV6-3 to TRBJ2-7; 8 nucleotides align to TRBD2. The starting material was peripheral blood, obtained in a trial of Ad26.COV2.S vaccine versus placebo. The TCR was taken from a person between 18 and 65 years old who received the Ad26.COV2.S COVID-19 vaccine or a placebo. This CDR3 is CASSYASGPYEQYF. CDR3 sequence (DNA): TGTGCCAGCAGTTATGCTAGCGGGCCCTACGAGCAGTACTTC.